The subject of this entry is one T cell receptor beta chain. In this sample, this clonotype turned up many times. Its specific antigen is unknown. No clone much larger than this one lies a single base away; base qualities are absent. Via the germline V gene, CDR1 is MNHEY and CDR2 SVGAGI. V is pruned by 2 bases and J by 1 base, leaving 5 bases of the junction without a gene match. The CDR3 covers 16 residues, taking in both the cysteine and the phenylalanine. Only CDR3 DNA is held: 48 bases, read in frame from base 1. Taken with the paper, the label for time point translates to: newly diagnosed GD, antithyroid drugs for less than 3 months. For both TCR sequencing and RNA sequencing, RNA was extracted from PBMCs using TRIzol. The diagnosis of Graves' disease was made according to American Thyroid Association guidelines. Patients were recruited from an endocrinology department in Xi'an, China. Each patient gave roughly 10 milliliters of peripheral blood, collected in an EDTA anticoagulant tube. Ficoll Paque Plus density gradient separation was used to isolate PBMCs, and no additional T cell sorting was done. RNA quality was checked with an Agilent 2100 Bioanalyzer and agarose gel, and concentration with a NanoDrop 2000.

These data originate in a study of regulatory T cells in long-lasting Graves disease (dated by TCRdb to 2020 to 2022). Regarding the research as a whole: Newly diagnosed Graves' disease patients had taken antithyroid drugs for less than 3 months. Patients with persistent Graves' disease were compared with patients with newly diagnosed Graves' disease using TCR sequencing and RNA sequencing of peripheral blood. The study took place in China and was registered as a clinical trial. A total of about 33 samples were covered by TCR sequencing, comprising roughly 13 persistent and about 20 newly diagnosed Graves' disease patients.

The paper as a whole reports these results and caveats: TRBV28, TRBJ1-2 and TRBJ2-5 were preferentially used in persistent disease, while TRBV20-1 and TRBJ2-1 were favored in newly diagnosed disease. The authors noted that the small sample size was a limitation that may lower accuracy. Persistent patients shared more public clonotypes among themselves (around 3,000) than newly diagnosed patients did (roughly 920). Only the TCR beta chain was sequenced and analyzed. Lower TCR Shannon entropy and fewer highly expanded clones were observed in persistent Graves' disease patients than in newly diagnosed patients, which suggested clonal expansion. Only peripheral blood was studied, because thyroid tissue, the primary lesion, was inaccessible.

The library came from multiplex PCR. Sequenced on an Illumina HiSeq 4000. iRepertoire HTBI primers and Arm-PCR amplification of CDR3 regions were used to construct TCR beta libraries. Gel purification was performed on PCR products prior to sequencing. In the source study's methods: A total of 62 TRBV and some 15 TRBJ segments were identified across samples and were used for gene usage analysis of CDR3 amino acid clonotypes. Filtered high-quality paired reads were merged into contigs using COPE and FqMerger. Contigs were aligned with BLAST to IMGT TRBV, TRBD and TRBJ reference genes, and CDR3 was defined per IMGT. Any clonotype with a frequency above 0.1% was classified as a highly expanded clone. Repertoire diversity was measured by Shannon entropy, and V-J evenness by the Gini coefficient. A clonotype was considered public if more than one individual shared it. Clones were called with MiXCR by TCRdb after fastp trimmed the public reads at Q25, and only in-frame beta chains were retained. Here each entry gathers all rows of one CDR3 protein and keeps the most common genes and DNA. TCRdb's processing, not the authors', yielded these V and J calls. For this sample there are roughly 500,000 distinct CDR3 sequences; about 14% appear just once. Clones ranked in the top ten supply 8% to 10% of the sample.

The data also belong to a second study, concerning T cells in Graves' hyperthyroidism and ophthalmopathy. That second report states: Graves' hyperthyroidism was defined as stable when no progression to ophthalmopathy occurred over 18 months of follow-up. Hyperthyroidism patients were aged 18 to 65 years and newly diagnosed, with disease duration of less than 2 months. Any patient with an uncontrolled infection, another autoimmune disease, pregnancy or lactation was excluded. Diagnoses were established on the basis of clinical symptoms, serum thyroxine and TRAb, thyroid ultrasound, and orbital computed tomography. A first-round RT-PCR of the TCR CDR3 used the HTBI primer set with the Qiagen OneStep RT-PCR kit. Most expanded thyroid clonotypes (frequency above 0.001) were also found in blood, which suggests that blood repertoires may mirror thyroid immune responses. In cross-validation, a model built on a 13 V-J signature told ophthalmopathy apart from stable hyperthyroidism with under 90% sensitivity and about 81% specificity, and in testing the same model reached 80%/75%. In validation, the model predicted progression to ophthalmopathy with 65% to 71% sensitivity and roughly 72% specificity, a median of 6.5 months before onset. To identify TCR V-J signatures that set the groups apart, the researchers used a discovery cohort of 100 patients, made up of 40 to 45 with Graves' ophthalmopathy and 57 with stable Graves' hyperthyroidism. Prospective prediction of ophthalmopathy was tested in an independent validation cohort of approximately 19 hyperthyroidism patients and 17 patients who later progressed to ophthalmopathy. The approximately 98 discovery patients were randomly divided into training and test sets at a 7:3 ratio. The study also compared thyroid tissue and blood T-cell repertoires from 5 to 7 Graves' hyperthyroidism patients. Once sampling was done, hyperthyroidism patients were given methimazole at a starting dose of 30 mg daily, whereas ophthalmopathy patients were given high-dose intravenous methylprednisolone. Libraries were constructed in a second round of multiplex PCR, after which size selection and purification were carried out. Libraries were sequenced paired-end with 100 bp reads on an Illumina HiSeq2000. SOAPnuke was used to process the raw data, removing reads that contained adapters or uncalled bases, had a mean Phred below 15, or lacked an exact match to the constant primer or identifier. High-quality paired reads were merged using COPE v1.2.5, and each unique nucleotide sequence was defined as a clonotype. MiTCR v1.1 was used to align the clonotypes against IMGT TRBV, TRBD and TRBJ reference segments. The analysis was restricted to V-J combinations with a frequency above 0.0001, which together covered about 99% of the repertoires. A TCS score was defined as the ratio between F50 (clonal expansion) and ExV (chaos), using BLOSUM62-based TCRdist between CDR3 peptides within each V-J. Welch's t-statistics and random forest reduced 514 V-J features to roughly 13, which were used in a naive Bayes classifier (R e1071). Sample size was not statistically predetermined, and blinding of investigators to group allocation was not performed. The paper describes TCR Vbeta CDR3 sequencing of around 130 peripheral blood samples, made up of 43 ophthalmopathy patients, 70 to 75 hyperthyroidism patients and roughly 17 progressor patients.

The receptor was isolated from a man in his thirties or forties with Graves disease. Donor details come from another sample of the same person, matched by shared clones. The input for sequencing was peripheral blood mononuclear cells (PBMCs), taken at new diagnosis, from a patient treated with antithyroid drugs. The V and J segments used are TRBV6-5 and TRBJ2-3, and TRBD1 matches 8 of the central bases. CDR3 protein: CASSYRGQAGTDTQYF. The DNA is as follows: TGTGCCAGCAGTTACCGGGGACAGGCTGGCACAGATACGCAGTATTTT.